The 2 T cell receptor beta chains presented below share a single source sample, sequenced in a study of blood T cell repertoires in COVID-19. Assay: immunoSEQ multiplex PCR; the TCRdb copy retains only in-frame clones and omits some. The sample records a few hundred thousand clones, about 90% being singletons. Sequenced: peripheral blood. The receptors here all came from a man aged 18 to 30 with active or convalescent COVID-19.

The V and J genes are TRBV6-5 and TRBJ2-1; D is possibly TRBD1 (6 bases). CDR1 and CDR2 (germline): MNHEY, SVGAGI. CDR3 length: 12 amino acids. V gave up 5 bases and J gave up 7 bases, with 9 bases separating them. CDR3 sequence: CASSPGQNEQFF. DNA for the CDR3: TGTGCCAGCAGTCCCGGACAGAATGAGCAGTTCTTC.

J is TRBJ1-4 and V is TRBV2, with a weak D call TRBD1 (5 bases). The germline V gene has CDR1 SNHLY and CDR2 FYNNEI. This CDR3 spans 13 amino acids. V lost 8 bases, J lost 4 bases, and 11 bases lay in between. In nucleotides, the CDR3 is TGTGCCAGCGAGGGACTGGGTAATGAAAAACTGTTTTTT. Residues: CASEGLGNEKLFF.